This T cell receptor (beta chain) was identified during a study of blood T cell repertoires in COVID-19. Looking at the study overall: The study drew acute and convalescent COVID-19 samples from the United States, Italy and Spain. PBMCs, B-cell-depleted T cells, or T cells were the source of the cDNA or gDNA that made up the material.

Data came from immunoSEQ multiplex PCR; TCRdb stores just in-frame clones and leaves some out. The table has roughly 230,000 clones, about four fifths seen once. Germline values: CDR1 MNHEY, CDR2 SMNVEV (reference sequence). Trimming cost V 6 bases and J 2 bases; bases outside gene matches: 7. The length of the CDR3 is 15 residues. The sequencing sample was made of peripheral blood. The V gene is TRBV27, the J gene TRBJ2-3; 8 bases agree with TRBD2. The TCR comes from a middle-aged man with active or convalescent COVID-19. The CDR3 loop is CASSPGGVPTDTQYF. The CDR3 DNA sequence: TGTGCCAGCAGCCCGGGGGGGGTTCCCACAGATACGCAGTATTTT.